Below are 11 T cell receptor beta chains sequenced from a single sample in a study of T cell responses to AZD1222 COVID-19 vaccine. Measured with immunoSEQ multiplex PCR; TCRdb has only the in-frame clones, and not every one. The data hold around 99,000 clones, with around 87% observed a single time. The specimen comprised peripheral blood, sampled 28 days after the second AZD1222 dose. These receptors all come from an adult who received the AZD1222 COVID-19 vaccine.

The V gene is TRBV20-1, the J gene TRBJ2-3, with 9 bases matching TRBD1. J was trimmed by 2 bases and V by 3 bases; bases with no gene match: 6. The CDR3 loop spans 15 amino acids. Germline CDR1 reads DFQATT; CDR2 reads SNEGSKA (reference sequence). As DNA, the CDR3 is TGCAGTGCTAGTCTAGGGGACAGGGACACAGATACGCAGTATTTT. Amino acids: CSASLGDRDTDTQYF.

CDR3 in DNA: TGTGCCAGTAAAAGACAGGGGGCGGACGAGCAGTACTTC. This encodes CASKRQGADEQYF. The rearrangement joins TRBV19 to TRBJ2-7, with TRBD1 identical over 10 bases. The junction had 5 bases not matched to a gene; V was cut back by 7 bases and J by 5 bases. This CDR3 region has 13 residues. Per germline, CDR1 LNHDA and CDR2 SQIVND (reference sequence).

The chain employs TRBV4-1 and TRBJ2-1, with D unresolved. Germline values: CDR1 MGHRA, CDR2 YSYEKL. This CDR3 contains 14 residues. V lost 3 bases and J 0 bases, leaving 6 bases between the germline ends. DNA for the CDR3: TGCGCCAGCAGCCATCCGAGCTCCTACAATGAGCAGTTCTTC. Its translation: CASSHPSSYNEQFF.

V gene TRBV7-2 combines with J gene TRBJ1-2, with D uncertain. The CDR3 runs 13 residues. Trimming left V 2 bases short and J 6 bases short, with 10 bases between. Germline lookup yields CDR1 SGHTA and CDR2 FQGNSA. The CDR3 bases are TGTGCCAGCAGCTTAACCCAGCTGGATGGCTACACCTTC. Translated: CASSLTQLDGYTF.

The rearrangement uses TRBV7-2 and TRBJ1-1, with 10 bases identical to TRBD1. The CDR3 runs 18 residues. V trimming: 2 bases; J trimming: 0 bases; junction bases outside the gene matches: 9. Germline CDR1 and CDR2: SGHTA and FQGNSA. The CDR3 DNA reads TGTGCCAGCAGCTTACGTGGAGGGACAGGGGTCTTGAACACTGAAGCTTTCTTT. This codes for CASSLRGGTGVLNTEAFF.

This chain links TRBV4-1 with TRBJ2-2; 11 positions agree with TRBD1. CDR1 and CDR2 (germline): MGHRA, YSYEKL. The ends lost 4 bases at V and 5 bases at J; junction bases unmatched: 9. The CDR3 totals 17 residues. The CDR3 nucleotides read TGCGCCAGCAGCCGTTTTAGGACAGGGGGCATAACCGGGGAGCTGTTTTTT. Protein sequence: CASSRFRTGGITGELFF.

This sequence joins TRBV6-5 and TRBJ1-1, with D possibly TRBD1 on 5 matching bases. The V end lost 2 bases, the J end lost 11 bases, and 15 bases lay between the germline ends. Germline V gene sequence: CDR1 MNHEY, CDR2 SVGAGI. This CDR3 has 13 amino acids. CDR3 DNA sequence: TGTGCCAGCAGTTACACAGGACACATCGGGGCTTTCTTT. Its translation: CASSYTGHIGAFF.

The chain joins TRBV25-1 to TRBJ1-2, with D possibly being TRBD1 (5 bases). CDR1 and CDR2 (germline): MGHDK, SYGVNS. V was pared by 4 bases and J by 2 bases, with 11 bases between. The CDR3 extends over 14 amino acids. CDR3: CASSGGTGNYGYTF. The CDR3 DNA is TGTGCCAGCAGTGGCGGAACAGGAAACTATGGCTACACCTTC.

CDR3 region: CASSYLGIEQFF. The DNA of the CDR3 is TGTGCCAGCAGTTACCTTGGAATTGAGCAGTTCTTC. J is TRBJ2-1 and V is TRBV6-5, with unresolved D. V lost 2 bases to trimming and J lost 9 bases, with 8 bases between them. Germline V gene lookup returns CDR1 MNHEY and CDR2 SVGAGI. The CDR3 runs to 12 residues.

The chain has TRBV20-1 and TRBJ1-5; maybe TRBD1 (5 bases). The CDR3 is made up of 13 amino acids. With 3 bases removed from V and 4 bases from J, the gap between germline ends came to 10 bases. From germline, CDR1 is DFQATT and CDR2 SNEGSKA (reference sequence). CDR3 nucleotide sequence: TGCAGTGCTAGTAGGGACCCAAATCAGCCCCAGCATTTT. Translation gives CSASRDPNQPQHF.

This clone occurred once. The chain's CDR3 is CASTRDGTSGNTIYF. Written as DNA, the CDR3 is TGTGCCAGCACCCGGGACGGAACCTCTGGAAACACCATATATTTT. This rearrangement joins TRBV6-5 to TRBJ1-3; weak D call: TRBD1 (5 bases). CDR1 and CDR2 (germline): MNHEY, SVGAGI. This CDR3 region has 15 residues. V was pared by 7 bases and J by 0 bases, with 13 bases between.